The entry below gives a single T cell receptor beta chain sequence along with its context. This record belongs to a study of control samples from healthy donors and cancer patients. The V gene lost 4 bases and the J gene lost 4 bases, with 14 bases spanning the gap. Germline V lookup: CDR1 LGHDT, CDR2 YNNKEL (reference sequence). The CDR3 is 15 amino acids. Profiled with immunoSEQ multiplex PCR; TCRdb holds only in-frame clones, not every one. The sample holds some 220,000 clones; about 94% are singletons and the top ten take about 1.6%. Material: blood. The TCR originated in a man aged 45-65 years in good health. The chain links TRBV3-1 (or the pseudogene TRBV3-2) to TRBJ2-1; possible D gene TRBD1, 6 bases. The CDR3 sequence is CASSLKGGSYNEQFF. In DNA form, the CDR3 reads TGTGCCAGCAGCCTCAAAGGGGGTAGTTACAATGAGCAGTTCTTC.